The 26 T cell receptor beta chains given below trace back to one sample, sequenced in a study of T cell responses to AZD1222 COVID-19 vaccine. The protocol was immunoSEQ multiplex PCR, while the TCRdb copy is restricted to in-frame clones and leaves out a portion. This sample has tens of thousands of clones; approximately 80% occur once, and the top ten carry 6.6%. The sample here was peripheral blood, taken on day 0 of AZD1222 vaccination. The receptors here all came from an adult in good health.

In this sample, this clone turned up a few times. The rearrangement uses TRBV15 and TRBJ1-2, with 7 bases identical to TRBD1. V shed 5 bases, J shed 2 bases, and the junction held 8 bases outside the gene matches. This CDR3 has 15 amino acids. Germline CDR1 reads LNHNV; CDR2 reads YYDKDF (reference sequence). CDR3 amino acids: CATSHLHRGNYGYTF. CDR3 DNA sequence: TGTGCCACCAGCCACCTCCACAGGGGAAACTATGGCTACACCTTC.

In its sample, this clone was seen once. The chain joins TRBV28 to TRBJ1-6, with D possibly matching TRBD1 (5 bases). CDR1 MDHEN and CDR2 SYDVKM come from the germline V gene. The CDR3 sequence is 14 residues long. V was pared by 10 bases and J by 8 bases, with 18 bases between. The CDR3 loop is CATIRDLRHSPLHF. CDR3 nucleotides: TGTGCCACCATCCGGGACCTAAGACATTCACCCCTCCACTTT.

The chain links TRBV3-1 (or the pseudogene TRBV3-2) to TRBJ1-2; TRBD1 is a possible D gene (5 bases). V lost 0 bases to trimming and J lost 5 bases, with 13 bases between them. The CDR3 spans 15 residues. From germline, CDR1 is LGHDT and CDR2 YNNKEL (reference sequence). The CDR3 protein is CASSQDTQGGYGYTF. Written as DNA, the CDR3 is TGTGCCAGCAGCCAAGATACGCAGGGTGGATATGGCTACACCTTC.

This chain connects TRBV6-5 to TRBJ2-7; D is unresolved. The V gene lost 6 bases and the J gene lost 3 bases, with 12 bases spanning the gap. The CDR3 runs to 13 residues. Germline V gene lookup returns CDR1 MNHEY and CDR2 SVGAGI. CDR3 sequence: CASRPSNLYEQYF. CDR3 in DNA: TGTGCCAGCAGGCCCTCTAACCTCTACGAGCAGTACTTC.

The rearrangement links TRBV6-5 to TRBJ1-5, with TRBD1 matching over 11 bases. J was trimmed by 9 bases and V by 6 bases; bases with no gene match: 4. CDR3 length equals 13 residues. Germline lookup yields CDR1 MNHEY and CDR2 SVGAGI. DNA of the CDR3: TGTGCCAGCAGGGGGACAGGGGGAAGGCCCCAGCATTTT. Amino acid sequence: CASRGTGGRPQHF.

The chain has TRBV18 and TRBJ1-1; 7 nucleotides agree with TRBD1. CDR1 KGHSH and CDR2 LQKENI come from the germline V gene. Trimming removed 2 bases from V and 7 bases from J; junction bases left unmatched: 19. There are 18 residues in the CDR3. Here the CDR3 reads CASSPASASGTAGGEAFF. The CDR3 DNA is TGTGCCAGCTCACCAGCTTCTGCCTCTGGGACAGCTGGTGGTGAAGCTTTCTTT.

The chain joins TRBV5-6 to TRBJ1-5, with TRBD1 identical over 8 bases. The V and J ends lost 4 bases and 1 base, in that order; junction bases with no gene match: 13. Per the germline V gene, CDR1 is SGHDT and CDR2 is YYEEEE. The CDR3 contains 18 residues. The CDR3 sequence: CASSPYKGRGPSNQPQHF. Written as DNA, the CDR3 is TGTGCCAGCAGCCCCTATAAAGGCAGGGGGCCAAGCAATCAGCCCCAGCATTTT.

This sequence joins TRBV2 and TRBJ1-6, with a tentative D call TRBD1 (5 bases). V was pared by 6 bases and J by 7 bases, with 10 bases between. The CDR3 spans 13 residues. Germline CDR1 and CDR2: SNHLY and FYNNEI. The chain's CDR3 is CASSGDGNSPLHF. The CDR3 DNA reads as TGTGCCAGCAGCGGGGACGGGAATTCACCCCTCCACTTT.

This chain uses TRBV19 with TRBJ2-7, with TRBD1 as a possible D gene (6 bases). CDR1 is LNHDA, CDR2 SQIVND, per germline (reference sequence). This CDR3 is built from 14 residues. V was shortened by 5 bases and J by 2 bases, with 13 bases between the two germline ends. The CDR3 nucleotides read TGTGCCAGTAGTCCCAGGGGACAAACCTACGAGCAGTACTTC. It is translated as CASSPRGQTYEQYF.

The chain has TRBV10-3 and TRBJ2-7, with 10 bases fitting TRBD1. This CDR3 contains 15 residues. In germline, CDR1 is ENHRY, CDR2 SYGVKD. Unmatched junction bases numbered 5, after V lost 5 bases and J lost 1 base. The CDR3 nucleotides are TGTGCCATCAGTAGGGACAGGGGTTATTCCTACGAGCAGTACTTC. The encoded protein is CAISRDRGYSYEQYF.

This chain links TRBV18 with TRBJ2-2; D call uncertain. This CDR3 spans 13 amino acids. Germline V gene sequence: CDR1 KGHSH, CDR2 LQKENI. V was trimmed by 6 bases and J by 7 bases, leaving 12 bases between them. In DNA form, the CDR3 reads TGTGCCAGCTCCCCCCGCCTGTACGGGGAGCTGTTTTTT. Encoded protein: CASSPRLYGELFF.

CDR3 DNA sequence: TGTGCCAGCAGTGACTGGACAGGAGAGGGGACCTACGAGCAGTACTTC. Amino acid sequence: CASSDWTGEGTYEQYF. The chain recombines TRBV28 with TRBJ2-7; 7 nucleotides line up with TRBD1. CDR1 is MDHEN, CDR2 SYDVKM, per germline. V lost 5 bases to trimming and J lost 2 bases; unmatched junction nucleotides: 12. CDR3 size: 16 residues.

The CDR3 reads CATSGGGRGYTF. The CDR3 bases are TGTGCCACCTCCGGGGGGGGCCGTGGCTACACCTTC. The chain joins TRBV15 to TRBJ1-2; D might be TRBD1 (6 bases). Germline loops: CDR1 LNHNV, CDR2 YYDKDF (reference sequence). Trimming took off 8 bases at V and 7 bases at J, with 14 bases between the two ends. This CDR3 is 12 amino acids long.

The CDR3 nucleotides are TGTGCCACCAGTGATCCAATAGGGGGCAGAACCTACAATGAGCAGTTCTTC. Protein sequence: CATSDPIGGRTYNEQFF. V is TRBV24-1 and J is TRBJ2-1; 7 nucleotides match TRBD1. The junction had 9 bases not matched to a gene; V was cut back by 3 bases and J by 2 bases. This CDR3 is built from 17 residues. Germline loops: CDR1 KGHDR, CDR2 SFDVKD.

The chain joins TRBV3-1 (or the pseudogene TRBV3-2) to TRBJ1-4, with D hard to call. This CDR3 is built from 15 residues. V gave up 1 base and J gave up 6 bases, with 12 bases separating them. From germline, CDR1 is LGHDT and CDR2 YNNKEL (reference sequence). CDR3: CASSQVAPGDEKLFF. CDR3 DNA: TGTGCCAGCAGCCAAGTTGCTCCGGGTGATGAAAAACTGTTTTTT.

This chain connects TRBV18 to TRBJ1-6; D is unclear. CDR1 is KGHSH and CDR2 is LQKENI in the germline V gene. Trimming pared 3 bases from V and 5 bases from J, leaving 17 bases between. This CDR3 has 17 amino acids. DNA of the CDR3: TGTGCCAGCTCACCGCCCGGGAAGGACCTTAATAATTCACCCCTCCACTTT. Translation gives CASSPPGKDLNNSPLHF.

The V call is TRBV30, the J call TRBJ2-7; 11 bases align to TRBD2. Germline CDR1 reads GTSNPN; CDR2 reads SVGIG (reference sequence). V lost 1 base and J lost 7; bases outside the gene matches: 12. The CDR3 is 16 amino acids. The CDR3 reads CAWSGIAGGHSREQYF. The CDR3 nucleotides are TGTGCCTGGAGTGGAATAGCGGGAGGGCATTCGCGTGAGCAGTACTTC.

The chain joins TRBV4-1 to TRBJ1-2; 7 bases agree with TRBD1. V shed 3 bases and J 4 bases; nucleotides not matched to a gene: 2. The germline CDR1 and CDR2 sequences are MGHRA and YSYEKL. The CDR3 sequence is 13 residues long. In DNA form, the CDR3 reads TGCGCCAGCAGCCATGGGACAGCCTATGGCTACACCTTC. Its protein product is CASSHGTAYGYTF.

V is TRBV28 and J is TRBJ1-4; unclear D gene. Germline lookup yields CDR1 MDHEN and CDR2 SYDVKM. The V end was cut by 1 base, the J end by 6 bases, with 0 bases between. This CDR3 comprises 11 residues. CDR3 region: CASSLYEKLFF. The CDR3 DNA is TGTGCCAGCAGTTTATATGAAAAACTGTTTTTT.

The rearrangement links TRBV6-1 to TRBJ1-4; D not resolved. Trimming pared 2 bases from V and 3 bases from J, leaving 10 bases between. CDR3 length: 15 residues. Germline CDR1 reads MNHNS; CDR2 reads SASEGT. CDR3 bases: TGTGCCAGCAGTGAAACCCCGGCACCTAATGAAAAACTGTTTTTT. The encoded protein is CASSETPAPNEKLFF.

This chain joins TRBV19 and TRBJ1-4, with D perhaps matching TRBD1 (5 bases). CDR1 and CDR2 (germline): LNHDA, SQIVND (reference sequence). The CDR3 extends over 14 amino acids. Trimming left V 1 base short and J 7 bases short, with 10 bases between. CDR3 in DNA: TGTGCCAGTAGTATAGGGGGGACCAGTGAAAAACTGTTTTTT. Amino acid sequence: CASSIGGTSEKLFF.

V usage is TRBV5-1 and J usage is TRBJ2-1; possibly TRBD2 for D (6 bases). The CDR3 consists of 17 residues. The V end was cut by 3 bases, the J end by 10 bases, with 26 bases between. In germline, CDR1 is SGHRS, CDR2 YFSETQ. CDR3 region: CASSSTVSDYPPREQFF. In DNA form, the CDR3 reads TGCGCCAGCAGCTCCACTGTCTCGGACTACCCTCCGAGAGAGCAGTTCTTC.

This chain links TRBV5-4 with TRBJ1-2; tentative D call: TRBD1 (6 bases). Germline V lookup: CDR1 SGHNT, CDR2 YYREEE (reference sequence). The V and J ends lost 0 bases and 1 base respectively, with 22 bases between them. This CDR3 has 19 amino acids. The CDR3 DNA follows: TGTGCCAGCAGCTTGGCAAGGGGGGGTACAGGATCTGGTAACTATGGCTACACCTTC. It is translated as CASSLARGGTGSGNYGYTF.

The J gene is TRBJ2-2, the V gene TRBV21-1; the table assigns TRBD1, which was not confirmed against the DNA. TRBV21-1 constitutes a pseudogene. This CDR3 has 18 amino acids. CDR3 residues: CASSKLSGDGANTGELFF. The CDR3, as DNA: TGTGCCAGCAGCAAACTTTCAGGGGATGGGGCGAACACCGGGGAGCTGTTTTTT.

The chain uses TRBV28 and TRBJ1-2; D unresolved. Germline V gives CDR1 MDHEN, CDR2 SYDVKM. The CDR3 is 12 residues long. Trimming took off 8 bases at V and 4 bases at J, with 11 bases between the two ends. The CDR3 DNA is TGTGCCAGCCGCTCAGGACCCTATGGCTACACCTTC. Protein: CASRSGPYGYTF.

This clone was detected once. The gene calls are TRBV6-5 and TRBJ2-1, with 12 positions matching TRBD2. CDR3 length: 15 residues. Germline lookup yields CDR1 MNHEY and CDR2 SVGAGI. After removal of 9 bases from V and 5 bases from J, the junction contained 8 bases not matched to a gene. The chain's CDR3 is CASASGRAVNNEQFF. DNA of the CDR3: TGTGCCAGTGCTAGCGGGAGGGCAGTAAACAATGAGCAGTTCTTC.